This T cell receptor beta chain was sequenced for a study of blood T cell repertoires in COVID-19. At the level of the study: COVID-19 samples from acute and convalescent phases originated in the United States, Italy and Spain. Sample material is recorded as cDNA or gDNA derived from T cells, B-cell-depleted T cells, or PBMCs.

V lost 5 bases, J lost 1 base, and 3 bases lay in between. Germline V gene data show CDR1 as SGHTA and CDR2 as FQGNSA. This CDR3 has 12 amino acids. In the original analysis: Estimates of nucleated cell counts were drawn from the amplification of reference gene primers. Here immunoSEQ multiplex PCR was the method, and the copy in TCRdb shows in-frame clones only, minus some. The V and J calls and clone size come from that table; D and trimming were worked out from the DNA. The data show 100,000 to 150,000 clones, with 80% to 90% seen just once and 2% to 2.5% held by the top ten. Source material: peripheral blood. The clonotype originates from a man in his fifties or sixties with active COVID-19. The chain combines TRBV7-2 with TRBJ1-3; D gene unclear. Here the CDR3 reads CASSHSGNTIYF. The CDR3 DNA reads TGTGCCAGCAGCCATTCTGGAAACACCATATATTTT.